This is a list of T cell receptor beta chains from one sample in a study of T cell responses to AZD1222 COVID-19 vaccine. Some clones are missing from TCRdb's copy, which holds only in-frame ones; the method was immunoSEQ multiplex PCR. The data hold some 130,000 clones, with more than 85% observed a single time. Sequencing was performed on peripheral blood, taken on day 0 of AZD1222 vaccination. The receptors originated from an adult in good health. Both conserved end residues are part of each CDR3. D genes are given only for firm matches. A row's size may be missing; if present it is once, few, many or a size class.

j_call	d_call	clone_size	v_call	cdr3_nt	cdr3_aa
TRBJ2-5	TRBD2	-	TRBV10-3	TGTGCCATCAAAGACGGGGGGGCCAAAGAGACCCAGTACTTC	CAIKDGGAKETQYF
TRBJ2-2	TRBD2	-	TRBV11-2	TGTGCCAGCAGCTGGGTGACTAGCGGTAGGAACACCGGGGAGCTGTTTTTT	CASSWVTSGRNTGELFF
TRBJ2-7	-	-	TRBV19	TGTGCCAGTGCGCGGACGGCTAACTACGAGCAGTACTTC	CASARTANYEQYF
TRBJ2-3	-	-	TRBV29-1	TGCAGCGTTCCCCGGGGAGATACGCAGTATTTT	CSVPRGDTQYF
TRBJ1-3	-	-	TRBV7-9	TGTGCCAGCAGCCCGACACAGACACTATGGGACTCTGGAAACACCATATATTTT	CASSPTQTLWDSGNTIYF
TRBJ1-3	-	-	TRBV19	TGTGCCAGTAGTAGCCTACTAGGGATGGCGGGAAACACCATATATTTT	CASSSLLGMAGNTIYF
TRBJ1-5	-	few	TRBV7-2	TGTGCCAGCAGCTTAGGTCCGTGGACCCAGCATTTT	CASSLGPWTQHF
TRBJ1-6	-	-	TRBV19	TGTGCCAGAAAAGAGGACCTCTATAATTCACCCCTCCACTTT	CARKEDLYNSPLHF
TRBJ1-3	-	-	TRBV10-1	TGCGCCAGCAGGGACGCGGGACACCGAAACAGACCAACCGGAAACACCATATATTTT	CASRDAGHRNRPTGNTIYF
TRBJ1-1	-	-	TRBV10-3	TGCGCCATCAGGCCTCATTTGAACACTGAAGCTTTCTTT	CAIRPHLNTEAFF
TRBJ1-2	TRBD1	-	TRBV10-3	TGTGCCATCCTAACTACCGGGACAGGAGGCTACACCTTC	CAILTTGTGGYTF
TRBJ1-2	TRBD1	once	TRBV5-4	TGTGCCAGCAGCTTAGGGACAGGATCCTATGGCTACACCTTC	CASSLGTGSYGYTF
TRBJ1-5	-	-	TRBV21-1	TGTGCCAGCAGCAGACGCGCGGACAGGATAAATCAGCCCCAGCATTTT	CASSRRADRINQPQHF
TRBJ1-3	-	-	TRBV5-4	TGTGCCAGCAGCTTGGGACACTCTGGAAACACCATATATTTT	CASSLGHSGNTIYF
TRBJ1-5	TRBD1	-	TRBV30	TGTGCCTGGAACCCGACAGGGGTCGGTTGGGGTCAGCCCCAGCATTTT	CAWNPTGVGWGQPQHF
TRBJ2-7	-	-	TRBV7-9	TGTGCCAGCAGCTCCAGGGCCCTCTACGAGCAGTACTTC	CASSSRALYEQYF
TRBJ2-7	TRBD1	-	TRBV10-3	TGTGCCATCAGTGAGTGGACAGGGCGGGCCTACGAGCAGTACTTC	CAISEWTGRAYEQYF
TRBJ1-3	-	-	TRBV6-5	TGTGCCAGCAGTATGGTTAGCTCTGGAAACACCATATATTTT	CASSMVSSGNTIYF
TRBJ1-3	-	-	TRBV5-1	TGCGCCAGCAGCTTGGCGGGGATACTTGCTGGAAACACCATATATTTT	CASSLAGILAGNTIYF
TRBJ2-3	TRBD1	-	TRBV6-4	TGTGCCAGCAGTGCCGGGACAGGGGGCACAGATACGCAGTATTTT	CASSAGTGGTDTQYF
TRBJ2-7	TRBD1	-	TRBV6-5	TGTGCCAGCGGGCAGGGGGCGGCCTACGAGCAGTACTTC	CASGQGAAYEQYF
TRBJ1-2	-	-	TRBV5-4	TGTGCCAGCAGCCCGCGGGACGGACGAGGCTACACCTTC	CASSPRDGRGYTF
TRBJ2-5	-	-	TRBV9	TGTGCCAGCAGCGTAGCTCCCCAAGAGACCCAGTACTTC	CASSVAPQETQYF
TRBJ2-3	-	-	TRBV2	TGTGCCAGCAGGGACAAACTAGGTCGGAGCACAGATACGCAGTATTTT	CASRDKLGRSTDTQYF
TRBJ2-4	-	-	TRBV12-3/TRBV12-4	TGTGCCAGCAGTGTTTTTGACATTCAGTACTTC	CASSVFDIQYF